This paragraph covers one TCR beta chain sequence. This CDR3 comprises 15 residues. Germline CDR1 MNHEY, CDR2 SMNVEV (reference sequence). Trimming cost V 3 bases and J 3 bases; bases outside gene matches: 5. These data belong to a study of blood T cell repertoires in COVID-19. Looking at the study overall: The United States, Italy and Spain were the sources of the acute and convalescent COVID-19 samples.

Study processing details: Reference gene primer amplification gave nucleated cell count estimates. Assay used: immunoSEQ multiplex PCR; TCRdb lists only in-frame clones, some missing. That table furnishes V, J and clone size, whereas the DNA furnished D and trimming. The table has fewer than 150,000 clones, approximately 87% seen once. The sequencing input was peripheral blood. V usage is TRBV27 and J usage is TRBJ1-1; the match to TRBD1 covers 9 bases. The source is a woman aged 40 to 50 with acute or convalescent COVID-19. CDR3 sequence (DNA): TGTGCCAGCAGTTTGACAGGGGGGGGGTACACTGAAGCTTTCTTT. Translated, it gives CASSLTGGGYTEAFF.